The rows below give T cell receptor beta chains drawn from one sample of a study of vaccination effects on CD4 cells after COVID-19. Their cognate antigens are unknown. Generated by immunoSEQ multiplex PCR, the TCRdb table keeps only in-frame clones and is missing some. The table has 50,000 to 60,000 clones, more than 60% seen once. The specimen comprised CD4+ T cells from PBMCs cultured without peptide, sampled before COVID-19 vaccination. Receptors originate from a human donor who received a COVID-19 vaccine. CDR3s include the opening cysteine and the closing phenylalanine or tryptophan. D genes are given only for firm matches. Where a row states a size, it is once, few, many or the class of an expanded clone; other rows omit it.

d_gene,abundance,j_gene,v_gene,CDR3aa,CDR3nt
TRBD1,-,TRBJ1-4,TRBV5-8,CASSLARGLAEKLFF,TGTGCCAGCAGCTTGGCGAGGGGGCTGGCGGAAAAACTGTTTTTT
-,-,TRBJ2-2,TRBV2,CASSEARARTGELFF,TGTGCCAGCAGTGAAGCCAGGGCTCGGACCGGGGAGCTGTTTTTT
-,-,TRBJ1-4,TRBV2,CASSGAGNEKLFF,TGTGCCAGCAGTGGGGCGGGAAATGAAAAACTGTTTTTT
-,-,TRBJ2-2,TRBV19,CASTRKVVAANTGELFF,TGTGCCAGTACCCGTAAGGTAGTAGCGGCGAACACCGGGGAGCTGTTTTTT
-,-,TRBJ2-3,TRBV18,CASSPVRRGRTDTQYF,TGTGCCAGCTCACCGGTGAGGAGGGGGCGCACAGATACGCAGTATTTT
TRBD1,-,TRBJ1-3,TRBV18,CASSPPGTGTGNTIYF,TGTGCCAGCTCACCACCTGGGACAGGGACTGGAAACACCATATATTTT
-,-,TRBJ1-3,TRBV14,CASRAASGNTIYF,TGTGCCAGCAGGGCGGCTTCTGGAAACACCATATATTTT
TRBD1,-,TRBJ2-1,TRBV7-3,CASTLPGRGRIEQFF,TGTGCCAGCACCCTCCCCGGCAGGGGGCGGATTGAGCAGTTCTTC
TRBD2,-,TRBJ2-6,TRBV2,CASSEASGSSGANVLTF,TGTGCCAGCAGTGAGGCTAGCGGTAGCTCTGGGGCCAACGTCCTGACTTTC
TRBD1,-,TRBJ1-6,TRBV4-3,CASSRNRGPDSPLHF,TGCGCCAGCAGCCGGAACAGGGGGCCGGATTCACCCCTCCACTTT
-,-,TRBJ2-1,TRBV9,CASSVVVGGGRNNEQFF,TGTGCCAGCAGCGTAGTGGTGGGGGGGGGCAGGAACAATGAGCAGTTCTTC
-,once,TRBJ2-3,TRBV2,CASSVRRGGDTQYF,TGTGCCAGCAGTGTCAGGCGGGGCGGAGATACGCAGTATTTT
TRBD1,-,TRBJ2-5,TRBV2,CASSPRGTGETQYF,TGTGCCAGCAGTCCCAGGGGGACGGGGGAGACCCAGTACTTC
-,-,TRBJ2-3,TRBV5-1,CASSRRGSGTDTQYF,TGCGCCAGCAGCCGGAGGGGGTCTGGCACAGATACGCAGTATTTT
-,-,TRBJ1-4,TRBV6-5,CASSYSGVGGEKLFF,TGTGCCAGCAGTTACTCGGGGGTAGGAGGTGAAAAACTGTTTTTT
-,-,TRBJ2-5,TRBV5-8,CASPISPTRVFKETQYF,TGTGCCAGCCCCATTTCCCCAACCCGGGTTTTTAAAGAGACCCAGTACTTC
TRBD1,once,TRBJ1-4,TRBV24-1,CATSGGGTGNEKLFF,TGTGCCACCAGTGGAGGTGGGACAGGGAATGAAAAACTGTTTTTT
TRBD1,-,TRBJ2-6,TRBV7-2,CASSFRTGLVGANVLTF,TGTGCCAGCAGCTTTCGGACAGGGTTGGTTGGGGCCAACGTCCTGACTTTC
TRBD2,-,TRBJ2-3,TRBV6-6,CASSRVSGASSTDTQYF,TGTGCCAGCAGCCGAGTTAGCGGGGCCTCTAGCACAGATACGCAGTATTTT
-,-,TRBJ2-1,TRBV5-1,CASSFSMQNLNEQFF,TGCGCCAGCAGCTTTAGTATGCAGAACCTCAATGAGCAGTTCTTC
TRBD2,-,TRBJ2-5,TRBV5-1,CASSLAGGDPVETQYF,TGCGCCAGCAGCTTGGCCGGGGGGGACCCGGTGGAGACCCAGTACTTC
TRBD1,few,TRBJ1-6,TRBV9,CASSLKGGQGNSPLHF,TGTGCCAGCAGCCTAAAGGGAGGACAGGGAAATTCACCCCTCCACTTT
-,-,TRBJ2-1,TRBV5-4,CASSPRGGGVNNEQFF,TGTGCCAGCAGCCCCCGGGGAGGCGGGGTCAACAATGAGCAGTTCTTC
-,-,TRBJ2-5,TRBV7-3,CASSLRGGGETQYF,TGTGCCAGCAGCTTAAGAGGGGGAGGAGAGACCCAGTACTTC